The 28 T cell receptor beta chains below come from one sample, sequenced in a study of cytomegalovirus exposure and HLA in healthy donors. Vbeta (60) and Jbeta (13) primers were used in the PCR. The method was immunoSEQ multiplex PCR; TCRdb's version includes in-frame clones alone and lacks a portion of them. The table includes some 200,000 clones, over 70% detected once. Sequenced: PBMCs. These receptors were collected from a man aged 45-65 years in good health and CMV-seronegative.

This clone was observed once. The chain employs TRBV4-1 and TRBJ1-4, with 7 bases matching TRBD1. The CDR3 sequence is 17 residues long. Germline CDR1 MGHRA, CDR2 YSYEKL. The junction had 11 bases not matched to a gene; V was cut back by 0 bases and J by 7 bases. CDR3 in amino acids: CASSQDKGGPGVEKLFF. DNA for the CDR3: TGCGCCAGCAGCCAAGATAAAGGGGGCCCGGGGGTTGAAAAACTGTTTTTT.

The rearrangement links TRBV4-3 to TRBJ2-7; 8 bases align to TRBD1. Trimming cost V 1 base and J 4 bases; bases outside gene matches: 3. The CDR3 sequence is 14 residues long. The germline V gene has CDR1 LGHNA and CDR2 YSLEER. The CDR3 DNA is TGCGCCAGCAGCCAAGGGACAGGGAGGTACGAGCAGTACTTC. Its protein product is CASSQGTGRYEQYF.

V gene TRBV7-2 combines with J gene TRBJ2-5; D not certain. The CDR3 totals 13 residues. The germline V gene encodes CDR1 SGHTA and CDR2 FQGNSA. Trimming removed 1 base at V and 2 bases at J, with 5 bases between. CDR3 loop: CASSLGNQETQYF. Written as DNA, the CDR3 is TGTGCCAGCAGCTTAGGTAATCAAGAGACCCAGTACTTC.

The gene calls are TRBV6-5 and TRBJ2-6, with a weak D call TRBD2 (6 bases). The V and J ends lost 1 base and 13 bases respectively, with 14 bases between them. Germline V gene sequence: CDR1 MNHEY, CDR2 SVGAGI. The CDR3 contains 14 residues. The CDR3 DNA reads as TGTGCCAGCAGTTACTTCCCGTGGGGGGTAGTCCTGACTTTC. Translating gives CASSYFPWGVVLTF.

The rearrangement joins TRBV9 to TRBJ2-5; the D gene is possibly TRBD1 (6 bases). The J call is uncertain, as TRBJ2-7 better fits the DNA end. The V gene's germline CDR1 is SGDLS and CDR2 YYNGEE. The CDR3 covers 14 residues. Here the CDR3 DNA reads TGTGCCAGCAGCGTAGGGGCAGGGGACCACGAGCAGTACTTC. Translated: CASSVGAGDHEQYF.

This chain joins TRBV10-3 and TRBJ2-3; a possible D gene is TRBD2 (6 bases). This CDR3 contains 16 residues. The germline V gene has CDR1 ENHRY and CDR2 SYGVKD. V was cut by 0 bases and J by 0 bases, with 10 bases left in between. CDR3 in DNA: TGTGCCATCAGTGAGTCAGGGGACTGGAGCACAGATACGCAGTATTTT. Translation: CAISESGDWSTDTQYF.

V is TRBV6-5 and J is TRBJ2-2; TRBD2 might be the D (5 bases). The CDR3 contains 13 residues. V was trimmed by 6 bases and J by 4 bases, leaving 9 bases between them. Germline loops: CDR1 MNHEY, CDR2 SVGAGI. CDR3 region: CASRQAGTGELFF. CDR3 bases: TGTGCCAGCAGGCAGGCGGGCACCGGGGAGCTGTTTTTT.

The chain links TRBV7-2 to TRBJ2-3; 11 bases fit TRBD2. After removal of 5 bases from V and 2 bases from J, the junction contained 6 bases not matched to a gene. The CDR3 consists of 16 residues. Looked up from germline, CDR1 is SGHTA and CDR2 is FQGNSA. CDR3 amino acids: CASSPGTSGSTDTQYF. In DNA, the CDR3 is TGTGCCAGCAGCCCCGGGACTAGCGGCTCCACAGATACGCAGTATTTT.

The V gene is TRBV2, the J gene TRBJ1-2, with D tentatively TRBD1 (6 bases). The CDR3 runs to 13 residues. The germline V gene encodes CDR1 SNHLY and CDR2 FYNNEI. V lost 8 bases to trimming and J lost 8 bases, with 18 bases between them. The CDR3 DNA sequence: TGTGCCAGCGGCCCGGGGGGGGCGGGCGGCTACACCTTC. It specifies CASGPGGAGGYTF. Full variable domain (rest looked up from reference TRBV2 and TRBJ1-2): EPEVTQTPSHQVTQMGQEVILRCVPISNHLYFYWYRQILGQKVEFLVSFYNNEISEKSEIFDDQFSVERPDGSNFTLKIRSTKLEDSAMYFCASGPGGAGGYTFGSGTRLTVV.

The chain combines TRBV5-6 with TRBJ2-1; 8 bases map to TRBD1. V lost 3 bases and J lost 12; bases outside the gene matches: 2. The CDR3 is 11 amino acids. Germline-derived CDR1 and CDR2 are SGHDT and YYEEEE. The CDR3 sequence: CASSSQGVQFF. In DNA, the CDR3 is TGTGCCAGCAGCTCACAGGGGGTGCAGTTCTTC.

V and J are TRBV10-1 and TRBJ2-3; 8 nucleotides align to TRBD1. The trim removed 5 bases at V and 0 bases at J, leaving 4 bases unmatched. Germline V lookup: CDR1 WNHNN, CDR2 SYGVQD (reference sequence). The CDR3 contains 15 residues. As DNA, the CDR3 is TGCGCCAGCAGTCATGACAGGGGAAGCACAGATACGCAGTATTTT. Translating gives CASSHDRGSTDTQYF.

The rearrangement joins TRBV2 to TRBJ1-4; D not certain. The germline V gene has CDR1 SNHLY and CDR2 FYNNEI. The CDR3 consists of 11 residues. The ends were cut back, 4 bases at V and 5 bases at J, with 2 bases in the middle. CDR3 sequence reads: CASSANEKLFF. CDR3 coding DNA: TGTGCCAGCAGTGCGAATGAAAAACTGTTTTTT. Full variable domain (outside the CDR3, taken from reference TRBV2 and TRBJ1-4): EPEVTQTPSHQVTQMGQEVILRCVPISNHLYFYWYRQILGQKVEFLVSFYNNEISEKSEIFDDQFSVERPDGSNFTLKIRSTKLEDSAMYFCASSANEKLFFGSGTQLSVL.

The chain has TRBV19 and TRBJ1-5, with no clear D. The CDR3 contains 12 residues. Trimming shortened V by 8 bases and J by 11 bases, and 16 bases separated the two germline ends. Germline CDR1 LNHDA, CDR2 SQIVND (reference sequence). The CDR3 nucleotides read TGTGCCAGTCGAAGCGGCCAAGGGTCCCAGCATTTT. Its protein is CASRSGQGSQHF.

Only one count was recorded for this clone. J is TRBJ2-6 and V is TRBV5-1; D might be TRBD1 (6 bases). Trimming cost V 9 bases and J 0 bases, with 13 bases left between them. CDR1 and CDR2 from the germline V gene are SGHRS and YFSETQ. CDR3 length equals 15 residues. Here the CDR3 reads CATRQESSGANVLTF. CDR3 sequence (DNA): TGCGCCACCAGACAGGAAAGCTCTGGGGCCAACGTCCTGACTTTC.

There are a few counts of this clone. The chain is built from TRBV19 and TRBJ1-1, with a possible D match to TRBD1 (6 bases). The CDR3 spans 13 residues. Germline CDR1 and CDR2: LNHDA and SQIVND (reference sequence). V shed 3 bases and J shed 5 bases, with 10 bases lying between them. The chain's CDR3 is CASSITGKTEAFF. In DNA, the CDR3 is TGTGCCAGTAGTATCACAGGGAAGACTGAAGCTTTCTTT.

This chain uses TRBV2 with TRBJ2-7; 10 nucleotides line up with TRBD1. Germline trimming cut 7 bases from V and 7 bases from J; bases unmatched to any gene: 10. The CDR3 has 14 amino acids. Looked up from germline, CDR1 is SNHLY and CDR2 is FYNNEI. The CDR3 region is CASKGDRGPGEQYF. The CDR3 bases are TGTGCCAGCAAGGGTGACAGGGGGCCAGGGGAGCAGTACTTC. The full variable domain, with the rest looked up from reference TRBV2 and TRBJ2-7, is EPEVTQTPSHQVTQMGQEVILRCVPISNHLYFYWYRQILGQKVEFLVSFYNNEISEKSEIFDDQFSVERPDGSNFTLKIRSTKLEDSAMYFCASKGDRGPGEQYFGPGTRLTVT.

This clone was counted between two and nine times. V is TRBV2 and J is TRBJ1-5; unclear D gene. This CDR3 spans 14 amino acids. The germline gives CDR1 SNHLY, CDR2 FYNNEI. The V and J ends lost 4 bases and 2 bases respectively, with 9 bases between them. The CDR3 nucleotides read TGTGCCAGCAGTGCGGTAGTAGGCAATCAGCCCCAGCATTTT. It yields the protein CASSAVVGNQPQHF.

The chain combines TRBV9 with TRBJ1-6, with D tentatively TRBD1 (5 bases). Trimming removed 0 bases at V and 5 bases at J, with 12 bases between. Germline values: CDR1 SGDLS, CDR2 YYNGEE. This CDR3 comprises 16 residues. CDR3: CASSVAGFADNSPLHF. CDR3 bases: TGTGCCAGCAGCGTAGCAGGGTTCGCGGATAATTCACCCCTCCACTTT.

This chain uses TRBV9 with TRBJ2-3, with 10 bases lining up with TRBD2. V shed 0 bases, J shed 8 bases, and the junction held 9 bases outside the gene matches. This CDR3 has 16 amino acids. Germline CDR1 SGDLS, CDR2 YYNGEE. The CDR3, as DNA: TGTGCCAGCAGCGTAGATATGAGCGGGGGGGCGGGTACGCAGTATTTT. Translating it yields CASSVDMSGGAGTQYF. Combining the CDR3 with reference TRBV9 and TRBJ2-3 gives the whole variable domain DSGVTQTPKHLITATGQRVTLRCSPRSGDLSVYWYQQSLDQGLQFLIQYYNGEERAKGNILERFSAQQFPDLHSELNLSSLELGDSALYFCASSVDMSGGAGTQYFGPGTRLTVL.

The chain carries TRBV11-2 and TRBJ2-7, with TRBD2 as a possible D gene (5 bases). The germline V and J ends were trimmed by 1 base and 1 base, with 11 bases remaining between them. CDR3 length equals 15 residues. Germline-derived CDR1 and CDR2 are SGHAT and FQNNGV. CDR3 region: CASSLVSGSSYEQYF. CDR3 in DNA: TGTGCCAGCAGCTTAGTCTCGGGGTCATCCTACGAGCAGTACTTC.

This clone was observed a few times. This chain joins TRBV6-1 and TRBJ1-2; possibly TRBD1 for D (6 bases). This CDR3 comprises 16 residues. V dropped 1 base and J dropped 3 bases, with 15 bases sitting between them. Germline V gives CDR1 MNHNS, CDR2 SASEGT. As DNA, the CDR3 is TGTGCCAGCAGTGAAGTGTTGAAGACAGGAGACTATGGCTACACCTTC. This translates into CASSEVLKTGDYGYTF.

This sequence joins TRBV5-1 and TRBJ2-5, with D possibly being TRBD2 (6 bases). The CDR3 has 14 amino acids. Trimming shortened V by 5 bases and J by 5 bases, and 16 bases separated the two germline ends. Germline assignment: CDR1 SGHRS and CDR2 YFSETQ. CDR3 in amino acids: CASRALGSRETQYF. CDR3 nucleotides: TGCGCCAGCAGGGCCCTCGGGAGCCGGGAGACCCAGTACTTC.

The chain uses TRBV29-1 and TRBJ2-1; 7 bases are a match to TRBD2. Per germline, CDR1 SQVTM and CDR2 ANQGSEA. The CDR3 contains 13 residues. The ends lost 6 bases at V and 3 bases at J; junction bases unmatched: 5. DNA of the CDR3: TGCAGCGTAACCGGGACTAACTACAATGAGCAGTTCTTC. Its protein product is CSVTGTNYNEQFF.

The chain uses TRBV5-1 and TRBJ2-7; TRBD1 aligns across 7 bases. The CDR3 length is 15 residues. Germline CDR1 SGHRS, CDR2 YFSETQ. V lost 4 bases and J lost 7; bases outside the gene matches: 14. The CDR3 spells CASSGAGQGEREQYF. The DNA for the CDR3 is TGCGCCAGCAGCGGTGCAGGGCAGGGGGAACGGGAGCAGTACTTC.

This clone was detected only a few times. The CDR3 loop is CASSSFTGTGGTNEKLFF. CDR3 DNA sequence: TGTGCCAGCAGCTCCTTTACCGGGACAGGGGGAACTAATGAAAAACTGTTTTTT. J is TRBJ1-4 and V is TRBV5-6, with TRBD1 matching 11 bases. Trimming took 3 bases from V and 1 from J; bases not matched to a gene: 8. Germline CDR1 is SGHDT and CDR2 is YYEEEE. The CDR3 contains 18 residues.

This clone occurred once. The chain combines TRBV5-5 with TRBJ2-1, with 7 bases matching TRBD1. The germline V gene encodes CDR1 SGHKS and CDR2 YYEKEE (reference sequence). This CDR3 contains 16 residues. After removal of 4 bases from V and 1 base from J, the junction contained 8 bases not matched to a gene. The CDR3: CASSTGQSTSYNEQFF. CDR3 bases: TGTGCCAGCAGCACGGGACAGTCCACGTCCTACAATGAGCAGTTCTTC.

The genes are TRBV6-5 and TRBJ1-1; D gene ambiguous. The V end was cut by 10 bases, the J end by 1 base, with 13 bases between. There are 13 residues in the CDR3. Germline CDR1 MNHEY, CDR2 SVGAGI. The CDR3 loop reads CATSRGWNTEAFF. The CDR3, as DNA: TGTGCCACGTCACGAGGATGGAACACTGAAGCTTTCTTT.

This chain uses TRBV4-1 with TRBJ1-1; unclear D gene. Germline lookup yields CDR1 MGHRA and CDR2 YSYEKL. The V and J ends lost 0 bases and 8 bases respectively, with 10 bases between them. This CDR3 is built from 13 residues. The CDR3 DNA follows: TGCGCCAGCAGCCAAGAGCTCGTCAGGGAAGCTTTCTTT. Protein sequence: CASSQELVREAFF.